These T cell receptor beta chains were read from a single sample in a study of brain metastases from non-small cell lung cancer. Method: immunoSEQ multiplex PCR; TCRdb's copy keeps in-frame clones and lacks some. The data show over 2,500 clones, with around 82% seen just once and around 17% held by the top ten. The sample taken for sequencing was primary lung tumor tissue. These receptors were taken from a donor over 35 with non-small cell lung cancer. The CDR3 runs from the conserved cysteine through the conserved F or W. The order of the fields is J gene, clone size, D gene, V gene, CDR3 protein. The D gene is left open where the match is weak. The size of a clone is reported for some rows only, either as once, few or many, or as a class for expanded clones.

J: TRBJ2-5; size: -; D: -; V: TRBV6-5; CDR3: CASGYQGEEETQYF
J: TRBJ1-3; size: -; D: -; V: TRBV7-2; CDR3: CASSTGRRNTIYF
J: TRBJ2-7; size: -; D: -; V: TRBV28; CDR3: CASRYTNSYEQYF
J: TRBJ1-1; size: few; D: -; V: TRBV4-2; CDR3: CASSQERGRGTEAFF
J: TRBJ2-5; size: few; D: TRBD1; V: TRBV4-1; CDR3: CASSQYGDRAQETQYF
J: TRBJ2-2; size: few; D: -; V: TRBV5-6; CDR3: CASSLGGGDTGELFF
J: TRBJ2-2; size: few; D: TRBD1; V: TRBV7-2; CDR3: CASSLDKGAGGELFF
J: TRBJ2-3; size: -; D: TRBD2; V: TRBV13; CDR3: CASSTPLWAGGKGDTQYF
J: TRBJ2-7; size: -; D: -; V: TRBV4-3; CDR3: CASSHDSWGAPDEQYF
J: TRBJ2-1; size: once; D: -; V: TRBV24-1; CDR3: CATSDLGAGESNEQFF
J: TRBJ2-5; size: few; D: -; V: TRBV27; CDR3: CASRKETQYF
J: TRBJ2-1; size: -; D: TRBD1; V: TRBV5-4; CDR3: CASSPRTGSHNEQFF
J: TRBJ1-5; size: -; D: -; V: TRBV28; CDR3: CASNVDRSNQPQHF
J: TRBJ2-2; size: -; D: -; V: TRBV11-3; CDR3: CASSPMAGSGELFF
J: TRBJ2-1; size: -; D: -; V: TRBV19; CDR3: CASSTRGEGASNEQFF
J: TRBJ2-1; size: -; D: -; V: TRBV6-4; CDR3: CASSTGIYDEQFF
J: TRBJ2-2; size: -; D: -; V: TRBV4-3; CDR3: CASSQGRGGELFF
J: TRBJ1-3; size: -; D: -; V: TRBV3-1/TRBV3-2; CDR3: CASSPLDQGGNTIYF
J: TRBJ1-1; size: -; D: -; V: TRBV19; CDR3: CASRWGSMNTEAFF
J: TRBJ2-5; size: -; D: -; V: TRBV5-4; CDR3: CASSFPAASQETQYF
J: TRBJ2-5; size: -; D: -; V: TRBV15; CDR3: CATSGSGSFQETQYF
J: TRBJ2-2; size: -; D: -; V: TRBV27; CDR3: CASSLEGRGTGELFF
J: TRBJ2-5; size: -; D: -; V: TRBV5-5; CDR3: CASSSSTGKETQYF
J: TRBJ1-5; size: -; D: -; V: TRBV7-2; CDR3: CASSFDVGSNQPQHF
J: TRBJ2-7; size: -; D: TRBD2; V: TRBV28; CDR3: CASSLLLAGGSYYEQYF
J: TRBJ2-4; size: -; D: TRBD2; V: TRBV4-1; CDR3: CASSQERLAGRENIQYF
J: TRBJ2-1; size: large; D: TRBD2; V: TRBV5-6; CDR3: CASRSSGSVYEQFF
J: TRBJ1-1; size: once; D: -; V: TRBV2; CDR3: CACDSDTEAFF
J: TRBJ1-5; size: -; D: -; V: TRBV5-5; CDR3: CASSSSSGRNQPQHF
J: TRBJ2-5; size: -; D: -; V: TRBV6-2/TRBV6-3; CDR3: CASSYSLVGLETQYF
J: TRBJ2-2; size: few; D: -; V: TRBV4-3; CDR3: CASSQDVTYTGELFF
J: TRBJ2-3; size: -; D: -; V: TRBV4-3; CDR3: CASSQLSGTLTDTQYF
J: TRBJ2-3; size: -; D: -; V: TRBV12-3/TRBV12-4; CDR3: CASSSITDTQYF
J: TRBJ1-2; size: -; D: -; V: TRBV10-3; CDR3: CAIRESKTPVYGYTF
J: TRBJ1-2; size: -; D: TRBD1; V: TRBV3-1/TRBV3-2; CDR3: CASSQGDRPNYGYTF
J: TRBJ1-2; size: -; D: -; V: TRBV7-3; CDR3: CASSLSGEDLSGYTF
J: TRBJ2-1; size: -; D: -; V: TRBV9; CDR3: CASSVMSSSYNEQFF
J: TRBJ1-2; size: few; D: -; V: TRBV5-4; CDR3: CASSPGWNYGYTF
J: TRBJ2-1; size: -; D: TRBD1; V: TRBV6-4; CDR3: CASSPGTGSGGEQFF